This note documents a single TCR beta chain sequence. This clonotype was observed many times. Its antigen is still unknown. Base qualities are not at hand, and no much larger clone is one base apart. The source of the sample is a study of human T cells and chemical hapten exposure (dated by TCRdb to about 2021). General notes on the study: For sensitization, 2% DPC in acetone was applied to a roughly 2 cm by roughly 2 cm area of upper inner arm skin. This study followed changes in the peripheral blood TCR repertoire in vivo during primary and secondary sensitization of alopecia patients to the hapten diphenylcyclopropenone (DPC). Throughout the roughly 25-week study period, patients were also given weekly therapeutic DPC doses on the scalp. Alopecia areata with under or over 50% scalp involvement, alopecia totalis and alopecia universalis were represented in the patient cohort, which was mostly female. Patch testing was performed on the upper back with Finn chambers containing 0.01% DPC, and the patch tests were scored after 6 days according to International Contact Dermatitis Research Group standards. Libraries were pooled for sequencing, and variation in per-sample TCR yields was attributed mainly to small differences in library volumes within the pool. Nearly 30 alopecia patients gave blood for TCR sequencing at one to four time points (pre-sensitization, 2, 6 and 24 weeks). Blood was sampled from patients pre-sensitization (week 0) and at 2, 6 and about 24 weeks after DPC sensitization.

Library construction relied on RACE. Sequencer: NextSeq 500. During library preparation, unique molecular identifiers were attached to individual cDNA molecules so that TCRs could be counted in a quantitative, reproducible way. For every blood RNA sample, sequencing covered both the TCR alpha and TCR beta chains. The authors processed their data as follows. The median number of TCRs per sample was around 96,000, ranging from 23,224 to 690,600. V, J and CDR3 annotation of the TCR reads was carried out using the Decombinator software suite. For PS versus PT1 abundance plots, all samples were subsampled to the same number of TCRs (28,000). Expanded TCRs were defined as absent before sensitization and observed at least eight times at the 2-week time point. The public reads were reanalyzed by TCRdb: fastp trimming at Q25, MiXCR alignment, in-frame beta chains only. One record per CDR3 amino acid sequence lists the most common genes and DNA. The V and J calls follow TCRdb's processing rather than the paper's. The sample has about 99,000 distinct CDR3 sequences on record, around 12% of them singletons. The top ten clones comprise roughly 2.1% of the sample.

Trimming removed 6 bases from V and 1 base from J; the gene matches leave 3 bases unexplained. For CDR1 and CDR2, the germline V gene (reference sequence) lists MNHEY and SMNVEV. The CDR3, cysteine through phenylalanine, is 13 amino acids long. The entry retains the CDR3 DNA only, 39 bases that are in frame from base 1. General study outcomes and caveats: No change with DPC sensitization was found in the number of TCRs above 1 in 1000 frequency, and no evidence of global repertoire structure alterations was found. A positive correlation was found between the number of PT1 expanded TCRs and patch test score, with significance reached at thresholds 8, 16 and 32 but not 4. Because every patient had alopecia, a presumed autoimmune disease, the patients' immune response might differ from that of healthy individuals. Repeated subsampling changed both the strength of the expansion versus patch-test correlation and the threshold at which that correlation became significant. Significantly more large CDR3 similarity clusters were formed by expanded TCRs than by pre-sensitization or healthy control sets, consistent with antigen-driven responses.

The sample's time point label, in plain terms: patch test 1, 2 weeks after DPC sensitization. The treatment or condition label for this specimen denotes: therapeutic diphenylcyclopropenone sensitization with weekly scalp DPC. At every patch-test visit, the blood draw took place before the patch test was put on. Patients were eligible if aged 18 to 70, diagnosed with alopecia and judged suitable for DPC therapy, and pregnant patients were excluded. Total RNA was extracted from unfractionated whole blood collected in Tempus Blood RNA tubes. The source material was whole blood, sampled in connection with sensitization to the hapten diphenylcyclopropenone (DPC). The rearrangement combines TRBV27 with TRBJ2-7; the junction holds 7 bases that match TRBD1. The clonotype was recovered from a woman between 40 and 55 years old with alopecia areata. Some clones in this sample may be carry-over from other donors' samples. The CDR3 protein: CASRGTASYEQYF. The nucleotide sequence is given as TGTGCCAGCAGAGGGACAGCATCCTACGAGCAGTACTTC.